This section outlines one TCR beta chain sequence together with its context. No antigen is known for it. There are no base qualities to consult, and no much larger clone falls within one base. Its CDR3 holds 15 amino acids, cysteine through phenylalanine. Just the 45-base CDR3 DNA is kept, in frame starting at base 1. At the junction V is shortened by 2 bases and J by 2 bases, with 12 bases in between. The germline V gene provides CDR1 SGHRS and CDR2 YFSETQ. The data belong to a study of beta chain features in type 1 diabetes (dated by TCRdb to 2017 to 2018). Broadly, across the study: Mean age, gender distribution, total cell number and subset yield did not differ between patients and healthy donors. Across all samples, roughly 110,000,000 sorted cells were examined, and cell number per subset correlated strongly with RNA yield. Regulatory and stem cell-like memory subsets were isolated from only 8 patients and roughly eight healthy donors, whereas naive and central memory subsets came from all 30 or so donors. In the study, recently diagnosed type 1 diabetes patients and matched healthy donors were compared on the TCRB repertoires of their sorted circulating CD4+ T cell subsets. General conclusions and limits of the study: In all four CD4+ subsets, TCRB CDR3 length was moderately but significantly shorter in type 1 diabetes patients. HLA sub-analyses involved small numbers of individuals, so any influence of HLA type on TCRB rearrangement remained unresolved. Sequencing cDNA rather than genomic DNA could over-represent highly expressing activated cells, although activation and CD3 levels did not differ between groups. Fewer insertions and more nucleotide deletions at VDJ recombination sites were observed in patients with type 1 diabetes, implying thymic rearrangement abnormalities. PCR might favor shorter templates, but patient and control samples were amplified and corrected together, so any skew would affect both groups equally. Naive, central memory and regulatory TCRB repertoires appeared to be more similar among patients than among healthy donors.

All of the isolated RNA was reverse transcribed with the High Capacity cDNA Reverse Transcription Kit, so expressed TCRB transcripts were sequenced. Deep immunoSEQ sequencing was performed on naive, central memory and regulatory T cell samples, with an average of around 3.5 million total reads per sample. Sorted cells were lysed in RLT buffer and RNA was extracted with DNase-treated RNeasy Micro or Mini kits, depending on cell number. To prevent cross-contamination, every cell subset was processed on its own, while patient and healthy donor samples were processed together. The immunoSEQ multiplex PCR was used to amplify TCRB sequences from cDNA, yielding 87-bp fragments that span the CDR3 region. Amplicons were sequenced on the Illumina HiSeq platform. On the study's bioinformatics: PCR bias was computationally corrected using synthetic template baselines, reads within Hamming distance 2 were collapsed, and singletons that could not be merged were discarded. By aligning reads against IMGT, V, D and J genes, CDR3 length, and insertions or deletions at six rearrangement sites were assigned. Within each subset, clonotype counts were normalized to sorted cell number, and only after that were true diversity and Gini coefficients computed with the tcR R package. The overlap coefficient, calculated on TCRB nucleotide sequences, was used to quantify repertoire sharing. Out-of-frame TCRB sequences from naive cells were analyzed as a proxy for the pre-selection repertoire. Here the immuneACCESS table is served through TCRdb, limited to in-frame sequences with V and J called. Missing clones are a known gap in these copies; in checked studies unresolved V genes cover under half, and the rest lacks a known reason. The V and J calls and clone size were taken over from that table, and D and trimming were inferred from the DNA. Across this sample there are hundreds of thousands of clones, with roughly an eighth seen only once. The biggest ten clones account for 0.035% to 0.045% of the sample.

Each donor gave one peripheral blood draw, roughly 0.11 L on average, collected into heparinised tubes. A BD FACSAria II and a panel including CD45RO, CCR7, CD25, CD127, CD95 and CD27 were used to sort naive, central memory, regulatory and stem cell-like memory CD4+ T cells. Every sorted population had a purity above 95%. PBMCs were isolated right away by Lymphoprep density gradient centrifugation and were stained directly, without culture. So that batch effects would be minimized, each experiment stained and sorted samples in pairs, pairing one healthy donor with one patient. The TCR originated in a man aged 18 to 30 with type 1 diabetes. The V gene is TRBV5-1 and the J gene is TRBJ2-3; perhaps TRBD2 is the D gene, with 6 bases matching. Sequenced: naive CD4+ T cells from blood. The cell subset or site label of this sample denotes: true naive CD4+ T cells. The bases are TGCGCCAGCAGCTTAGCGGGCCATTTCACAGATACGCAGTATTTT. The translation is CASSLAGHFTDTQYF.